The clone carrying this TCR beta chain came up once. The antigen remains unidentified. These data belong to a study of identical twins. Germline CDR1 and CDR2: PRHDT and FYEKMQ (reference sequence). V trimming: 4 bases; J trimming: 9 bases; junction bases outside the gene matches: 14. The CDR3 sequence is 15 residues long. General study findings and limits: Compared with unrelated sharing, twin-shared out-of-frame alpha sequences had more low-probability sequences. The study found weaker excess twin sharing in beta out-of-frame sequences. Conclusions relied on cross-sectional statistical analysis, not following the same donors.

TCRdb re-called the 5' RACE reads with MiXCR, one entry per CDR3 protein. In the table there are some 1,700,000 distinct CDR3 sequences, about 31% of which are singletons. The receptor comes from a newborn girl in good health. Sequenced material: cord blood. The chain couples TRBV13 to TRBJ2-7, with 8 bases aligning to TRBD2. CDR3 residues: CASSSRLAFYDGQYF. The CDR3 DNA sequence: TGTGCCAGCAGCTCCCGACTAGCGTTCTACGACGGGCAGTACTTC.